What follows is one T cell receptor (beta chain) and its context. From germline, CDR1 is MNHNS and CDR2 SASEGT. V was clipped by 0 bases and J by 3 bases; unmatched bases: 4. The CDR3 totals 16 residues. This sample was included in a study of T cell changes during pregnancy in multiple sclerosis. Profiling relied on immunoSEQ multiplex PCR, and the TCRdb table lists in-frame clones only, not all of them. The data hold some 80,000 clones, with approximately 88% observed a single time. The clonotype originates from a female donor in good health, enrolled as a control in a pregnancy study. The sequencing used peripheral blood, collected in the first trimester of pregnancy. The chain employs TRBV6-1 and TRBJ2-3; 9 bases agree with TRBD2. The CDR3 is CASSEAASGITDTQYF. The CDR3 nucleotides are TGTGCCAGCAGTGAAGCGGCTAGCGGGATAACAGATACGCAGTATTTT.